These 16 T cell receptor beta chains came from one sample sequenced in a study of cytomegalovirus exposure and HLA in healthy donors. 13 Jbeta primers and 60 Vbeta primers were used for the PCR. The data were produced by immunoSEQ multiplex PCR, yet TCRdb's version contains in-frame clones alone and is incomplete. In the table there are 140,000 to 150,000 clones, almost 80% of which are singletons. Sequenced material: PBMCs. The receptors originated from a woman aged 25 to 39 in good health and CMV-seronegative.

V gene TRBV28 combines with J gene TRBJ1-1, with a possible D match to TRBD1 (5 bases). The CDR3 sequence is 15 residues long. Germline V CDR1 and CDR2: MDHEN, SYDVKM. V dropped 6 bases and J dropped 0 bases, with 14 bases sitting between them. CDR3 DNA: TGTGCCAGCAGACCTACAGGCCCCCTGAACACTGAAGCTTTCTTT. It yields the protein CASRPTGPLNTEAFF.

V is TRBV5-4 and J is TRBJ1-4; TRBD1 matches 8 bases. There are 15 residues in the CDR3. Trimming cost V 3 bases and J 0 bases; bases outside gene matches: 1. CDR1 is SGHNT and CDR2 is YYREEE in the germline V gene (reference sequence). CDR3 sequence reads: CASSSQGATNEKLFF. The CDR3 DNA sequence: TGTGCCAGCAGCTCACAGGGGGCAACTAATGAAAAACTGTTTTTT.

This sequence joins TRBV6-5 and TRBJ2-7; 7 nucleotides line up with TRBD2. The CDR3 runs 15 residues. The J segment lost 3 bases and the V segment lost 0 bases, leaving 5 bases of the junction unmatched. The germline gives CDR1 MNHEY, CDR2 SVGAGI. This CDR3 reads CASSYSRGKSYEQYF. The CDR3 bases are TGTGCCAGCAGTTACTCGCGGGGGAAAAGCTACGAGCAGTACTTC.

This clone was counted a single time. The rearrangement joins TRBV7-7 to TRBJ1-4; D unclear. Germline V gene data show CDR1 as SSHAT and CDR2 as FNYEAQ (reference sequence). The CDR3 contains 14 residues. Trimming left V 5 bases short and J 7 bases short, with 14 bases between. CDR3 bases: TGTGCCAGCAGCGCAGGATTAATAGGTGAAAAACTGTTTTTT. It translates to CASSAGLIGEKLFF.

This chain connects TRBV5-3 to TRBJ2-3; 8 positions match TRBD2. TRBV5-3 is labeled an ORF, and its function is uncertain. This CDR3 region has 16 residues. V shed 0 bases and J 1 base; nucleotides not matched to a gene: 4. As DNA, the CDR3 is TGTGCCAGAAGCTTGGGGTCAGCGGGGGGCACAGATACGCAGTATTTT. Protein: CARSLGSAGGTDTQYF.

This clone was picked up a small number of times. The chain combines TRBV10-2 with TRBJ1-2; 7 positions agree with TRBD1. CDR1 WSHSY and CDR2 SAAADI come from the germline V gene. This CDR3 spans 13 amino acids. Trimming took 5 bases from V and 4 from J; bases not matched to a gene: 4. CDR3 residues: CASSRDSGYGYTF. CDR3 coding DNA: TGCGCCAGCAGTCGGGACAGTGGCTATGGCTACACCTTC.

The chain carries TRBV19 and TRBJ1-1; no definite D call. V lost 2 bases and J lost 1, with 8 bases in between. Germline CDR1 is LNHDA and CDR2 is SQIVND (reference sequence). There are 14 residues in the CDR3. The CDR3 region has the DNA TGTGCCAGTAGTATACAGGTCCAGAACACTGAAGCTTTCTTT. It specifies CASSIQVQNTEAFF.

The CDR3 DNA follows: TGTGCCAGCAGCCAAGATGGGACTCCCTCCGGACATGAGCAGTTCTTC. Encoded protein: CASSQDGTPSGHEQFF. This rearrangement joins TRBV4-2 to TRBJ2-1, with D perhaps TRBD2 (6 bases). V lost 0 bases, J lost 8 bases, and 17 bases lay in between. Germline V gene lookup returns CDR1 LGHNA and CDR2 YNFKEQ. This CDR3 comprises 16 residues.

The chain carries TRBV7-6 and TRBJ2-5; 8 nucleotides match TRBD1. Germline loops: CDR1 SGHVS, CDR2 FNYEAQ. The CDR3 sequence is 15 residues long. Germline trimming cut 5 bases from V and 5 bases from J; bases unmatched to any gene: 10. The CDR3 region is CASSLRQGAAETQYF. The CDR3 DNA reads TGTGCCAGCAGCCTCCGTCAGGGGGCTGCGGAGACCCAGTACTTC.

This chain joins TRBV5-1 and TRBJ2-4; D might be TRBD1 (6 bases). There are 16 residues in the CDR3. Germline V gives CDR1 SGHRS, CDR2 YFSETQ. V dropped 0 bases and J dropped 0 bases, with 10 bases sitting between them. CDR3 protein: CASSLVRGLAKNIQYF. The CDR3 DNA reads as TGCGCCAGCAGCTTGGTCAGGGGATTAGCCAAAAACATTCAGTACTTC.

This clone was counted once. This chain links TRBV5-8 with TRBJ2-3; 13 bases match TRBD2. Germline-derived CDR1 and CDR2 are SGHTS and YDEGEE. Trimming at V came to 4 bases and at J to 2 bases, leaving 4 bases not matched to a gene. This CDR3 has 16 residues. This chain's CDR3 is CASSIGLAGATDTQYF. CDR3 DNA sequence: TGTGCCAGCAGCATCGGACTAGCGGGGGCCACAGATACGCAGTATTTT.

The rearrangement joins TRBV5-1 to TRBJ2-3; the D gene is possibly TRBD2 (6 bases). The CDR3 loop spans 14 amino acids. Germline-derived CDR1 and CDR2 are SGHRS and YFSETQ. V lost 0 bases, J lost 2 bases, and 7 bases lay in between. In DNA form, the CDR3 reads TGCGCCAGCAGCTTGGGCGGGGTCACAGATACGCAGTATTTT. Translated, it gives CASSLGGVTDTQYF.

In its sample, this clone was seen once. The chain carries TRBV5-4 and TRBJ1-4, with D perhaps matching TRBD1 (5 bases). Trimming left V 4 bases short and J 0 bases short, with 13 bases between. From germline, CDR1 is SGHNT and CDR2 YYREEE (reference sequence). The CDR3 loop spans 16 amino acids. The CDR3 bases are TGTGCCAGCAGCCGAGTCGGACAAGCAACTAATGAAAAACTGTTTTTT. This encodes CASSRVGQATNEKLFF.

The V call is TRBV5-1, the J call TRBJ1-1, with D perhaps matching TRBD1 (6 bases). Germline V gene lookup returns CDR1 SGHRS and CDR2 YFSETQ. V was pared by 4 bases and J by 1 base, with 11 bases between. CDR3 length: 14 residues. The CDR3 DNA is TGCGCCAGCAGCCCGGGACACCAGAACACTGAAGCTTTCTTT. Translating it yields CASSPGHQNTEAFF.

This chain joins TRBV10-2 and TRBJ2-4, with 9 nucleotides matching TRBD1. Germline lookup yields CDR1 WSHSY and CDR2 SAAADI. V was pared by 6 bases and J by 3 bases, with 9 bases of the junction left unmatched. The CDR3 consists of 16 residues. CDR3 in DNA: TGCGCCAGCAGACAGGGGGCGGGGGTTGGCAAAAACATTCAGTACTTC. Its translation: CASRQGAGVGKNIQYF.

The V gene is TRBV10-3, the J gene TRBJ1-5, with 7 bases fitting TRBD1. This CDR3 region has 13 residues. CDR1 and CDR2 from the germline V gene are ENHRY and SYGVKD. J gave up 0 bases and V 11 bases, and 4 bases lay outside the gene matches. CDR3: CAATGDSNQPQHF. Here the CDR3 DNA reads TGTGCCGCTACAGGGGATAGCAATCAGCCCCAGCATTTT.